Reported below is one T cell receptor (beta chain). Trimming took 2 bases from V and 2 from J, leaving 9 bases between them. Germline lookup yields CDR1 SGHTA and CDR2 FQGNSA. The CDR3 is 14 residues long. This sample was included in a study of blood T cells in healthy people across ages. A second 7 to 11 cycle PCR used barcoded and J-beta primers. TCRdb re-analysed the 5' RACE reads in MiXCR, keeping a single row per CDR3 protein. The table shows approximately 580,000 distinct CDR3 sequences, with about 24% occurring only once. These sequences were also reported in another study, on T cells of mothers and their children.

This TCR derives from a boy aged 5-17 years in good health. The chain combines TRBV7-2 with TRBJ1-2, with D maybe TRBD1 (5 bases). The source material was blood. The CDR3 loop reads CASSLIRQNYGYTF. In nucleotides, the CDR3 is TGTGCCAGCAGCTTAATCCGACAGAACTATGGCTACACCTTC.